Following are 13 T cell receptor beta chains from one sample sequenced in a study of blood T cell repertoires in COVID-19. Here immunoSEQ multiplex PCR was the method, and the copy in TCRdb shows in-frame clones only, minus some. The table has approximately 150,000 clones, roughly 77% seen once; the top ten hold roughly 4.5%. Sequencing was carried out using peripheral blood. These TCRs come from a man in his fifties or sixties with acute or convalescent COVID-19.

This clone showed up just a few times. The CDR3 sequence is CASSMGSHTGELFF. CDR3 coding DNA: TGTGCCAGTAGTATGGGCAGCCACACCGGGGAGCTGTTTTTT. The V call is TRBV19, the J call TRBJ2-2, with no clear D. The germline gives CDR1 LNHDA, CDR2 SQIVND (reference sequence). The CDR3 consists of 14 residues. V lost 3 bases, J lost 3 bases, and 8 bases lay in between.

The table lists this clone with a few counts. The J gene is TRBJ1-5, the V gene TRBV9; the D gene is possibly TRBD1 (6 bases). This CDR3 region has 14 residues. Between the trimmed V and J ends, which lost 0 bases and 8 bases, there was a span of 12 bases. Germline CDR1 and CDR2: SGDLS and YYNGEE. The chain's CDR3 is CASSVGGGREPQHF. CDR3 DNA: TGTGCCAGCAGCGTAGGGGGGGGGCGCGAGCCCCAGCATTTT.

The chain recombines TRBV30 with TRBJ2-3; weak D call: TRBD2 (7 bases). Deletions cut 5 bases from V and 4 bases from J, with 16 bases between. In germline, CDR1 is GTSNPN, CDR2 SVGIG (reference sequence). CDR3 size: 14 residues. CDR3 residues: CAWDQGGAADTQYF. The CDR3 DNA is TGTGCCTGGGACCAAGGGGGGGCCGCAGATACGCAGTATTTT.

In this sample, this clone turned up once. This chain connects TRBV28 to TRBJ1-2; possibly TRBD1 for D (5 bases). Trimming removed 5 bases from V and 6 bases from J, with 10 bases in between. The CDR3 spans 12 residues. Germline V gene data show CDR1 as MDHEN and CDR2 as SYDVKM. CDR3 nucleotides: TGTGCCAGCAGTACACCCAGGGATGGCTACACCTTC. It yields the protein CASSTPRDGYTF.

The V call is TRBV28, the J call TRBJ1-1, with D perhaps TRBD1 (6 bases). Trimming took off 5 bases at V and 6 bases at J, with 16 bases between the two ends. The CDR3 extends over 14 amino acids. Germline V lookup: CDR1 MDHEN, CDR2 SYDVKM. The CDR3 spells CASSPWQGLSEAFF. DNA for the CDR3: TGTGCCAGCAGTCCATGGCAGGGGCTCTCTGAAGCTTTCTTT.

The rearrangement uses TRBV24-1 and TRBJ1-1; 10 bases fit TRBD1. With V trimmed by 5 bases and J by 5 bases, 1 base remained unmatched. Germline V gene sequence: CDR1 KGHDR, CDR2 SFDVKD. The length of the CDR3 is 13 residues. CDR3 sequence: CATSGTGGTEAFF. The CDR3 DNA reads as TGTGCCACCAGTGGGACAGGGGGGACTGAAGCTTTCTTT.

This chain uses TRBV7-3 with TRBJ2-1; possible D gene TRBD2, 6 bases. This CDR3 is 15 amino acids long. The germline gives CDR1 SGHTA, CDR2 FQGTGA. V lost 0 bases to trimming and J lost 5 bases, with 11 bases between them. The CDR3 DNA is TGTGCCAGCAGCTTAACGCGGGACTCAGACAATGAGCAGTTCTTC. Translation: CASSLTRDSDNEQFF.

V is TRBV24-1 and J is TRBJ2-5; 8 bases fit TRBD2. Germline V gene lookup returns CDR1 KGHDR and CDR2 SFDVKD. Trimming cost V 3 bases and J 5 bases; bases outside gene matches: 10. This CDR3 has 16 residues. The CDR3, as DNA: TGTGCCACCAGTGATCCGCGGGGTAGCGGGAAGGAGACCCAGTACTTC. Residues: CATSDPRGSGKETQYF.

The chain recombines TRBV6-5 with TRBJ2-5; 7 bases line up with TRBD1. The germline CDR1 and CDR2 sequences are MNHEY and SVGAGI. This CDR3 has 11 residues. V trimming: 6 bases; J trimming: 12 bases; junction bases outside the gene matches: 7. CDR3 residues: CASSLGTAEYF. The CDR3 region has the DNA TGTGCCAGCAGCCTCGGGACAGCCGAGTACTTC.

Only a few counts were recorded for this clone. The V and J genes are TRBV5-1 and TRBJ2-7; 12 bases agree with TRBD2. Looked up from germline, CDR1 is SGHRS and CDR2 is YFSETQ. The CDR3 totals 17 residues. With V trimmed by 4 bases and J by 0 bases, 8 bases remained unmatched. The CDR3 DNA reads as TGCGCCAGCAGCCCAGGTACTAGCGGGAGGAGCTCCTACGAGCAGTACTTC. The encoded protein is CASSPGTSGRSSYEQYF.

This clone has just one count. The rearrangement uses TRBV29-1 and TRBJ2-3; 12 bases line up with TRBD2. There are 14 residues in the CDR3. Per the germline V gene, CDR1 is SQVTM and CDR2 is ANQGSEA. Unmatched junction bases numbered 4, after V lost 7 bases and J lost 2 bases. CDR3 protein: CSGLAGVVTDTQYF. As DNA, the CDR3 is TGCAGCGGACTAGCGGGAGTTGTCACAGATACGCAGTATTTT.

V gene TRBV27 combines with J gene TRBJ2-7, with D perhaps TRBD2 (6 bases). Between the trimmed V and J ends, which lost 6 bases and 1 base, there was a span of 19 bases. The CDR3 extends over 16 amino acids. Looked up from germline, CDR1 is MNHEY and CDR2 is SMNVEV (reference sequence). The CDR3 loop is CASSFSSGARSYEQYF. CDR3 in DNA: TGTGCCAGCAGCTTTAGTTCGGGAGCCCGATCCTACGAGCAGTACTTC.

The genes are TRBV6-5 and TRBJ1-4; TRBD1 aligns across 10 bases. This CDR3 region has 14 residues. The V segment lost 4 bases and the J segment 6 bases; nucleotides outside the gene matches: 2. CDR1 MNHEY and CDR2 SVGAGI come from the germline V gene. CDR3 region: CASSSGTGDEKLFF. CDR3 nucleotides: TGTGCCAGCAGTTCCGGGACAGGGGATGAAAAACTGTTTTTT.